These 21 T cell receptor beta chains originate from one sample sequenced in a study of shared clonotypes between healthy human individuals. Sequencing was performed with immunoSEQ multiplex PCR; in TCRdb, only in-frame clones are kept and a portion is missing. This repertoire shows about 550,000 clones, over 95% found once; its top ten account for 0.085% to 0.11%. In the naive CD8 group, cells lacked CD45RO and were positively selected for CCR7, so terminally differentiated effector memory CD45RA+ cells were left out. Specimen: naive CD8+ T cells sorted from blood. The receptors come from a woman in her thirties in good health.

The rearrangement uses TRBV27 and TRBJ2-1; the D call may be TRBD1 or TRBD2 (6 bases each). Germline-derived CDR1 and CDR2 are MNHEY and SMNVEV (reference sequence). V was cut by 5 bases and J by 8 bases, with 25 bases left in between. This CDR3 comprises 17 residues. This CDR3 is CASSPPPRGGWTYEQFF. The CDR3 DNA reads TGTGCCAGCAGTCCACCCCCCAGGGGAGGTTGGACGTATGAGCAGTTCTTC.

J is TRBJ1-2 and V is TRBV28, with D unclear. Germline values: CDR1 MDHEN, CDR2 SYDVKM. This CDR3 contains 13 residues. Between the trimmed V and J ends, which lost 5 bases and 7 bases, there was a span of 14 bases. In DNA, the CDR3 is TGTGCCAGCAGTCCGACTCGGGCCGGTGGCTACACCTTC. Protein sequence: CASSPTRAGGYTF.

With regard to this clone: This CDR3 is also generated by other DNA sequences in the sample. J is TRBJ2-7 and V is TRBV29-1; 10 bases match TRBD1. The CDR3 extends over 13 amino acids. Germline lookup yields CDR1 SQVTM and CDR2 ANQGSEA. V was pared by 5 bases and J by 0 bases, with 1 base of the junction left unmatched. CDR3 in amino acids: CSVRDRGSYEQYF. The CDR3 coding sequence is TGCAGCGTTCGGGACAGGGGCTCCTACGAGCAGTACTTC.

The CDR3 loop reads CASRDSPTGELFF. The CDR3, as DNA: TGCGCCAGCAGGGACAGTCCGACCGGGGAGCTGTTTTTT. The gene calls are TRBV10-1 and TRBJ2-2; tentatively, D is TRBD1 (6 bases). V gave up 6 bases and J gave up 5 bases, with 10 bases separating them. This CDR3 has 13 residues. Germline V gene lookup returns CDR1 WNHNN and CDR2 SYGVQD (reference sequence).

The chain carries TRBV9 and TRBJ2-1, with 10 nucleotides matching TRBD2. V was pared by 3 bases and J by 3 bases, with 3 bases of the junction left unmatched. Germline assignment: CDR1 SGDLS and CDR2 YYNGEE. The CDR3 sequence is 15 residues long. CDR3 nucleotides: TGTGCCAGCAGCGCCGGGACTAGCGACTACAATGAGCAGTTCTTC. It specifies CASSAGTSDYNEQFF.

V and J are TRBV7-2 and TRBJ1-5; unclear D gene. Trimming removed 4 bases from V and 0 bases from J, with 10 bases in between. Germline V gives CDR1 SGHTA, CDR2 FQGNSA. CDR3 size: 15 residues. Here the CDR3 reads CASSSWTLSNQPQHF. The CDR3, as DNA: TGTGCCAGCAGCTCGTGGACCCTTAGCAATCAGCCCCAGCATTTT.

This clone was seen just once. The genes are TRBV28 and TRBJ2-2; no clear D gene. The V gene lost 5 bases and the J gene lost 0 bases, with 4 bases spanning the gap. Germline CDR1 MDHEN, CDR2 SYDVKM. This CDR3 comprises 13 residues. The DNA of the CDR3 is TGTGCCAGCAGTGTAGCGAACACCGGGGAGCTGTTTTTT. Amino acids: CASSVANTGELFF.

The chain is built from TRBV7-8 and TRBJ2-1; D is uncertain. The CDR3 loop spans 17 amino acids. Deletions cut 4 bases from V and 0 bases from J, with 16 bases between. From germline, CDR1 is SGHVS and CDR2 FQNEAQ. As DNA, the CDR3 is TGTGCCAGCAGCTATCTTGCACACGACACCTCCTACAATGAGCAGTTCTTC. It codes for CASSYLAHDTSYNEQFF.

The chain is built from TRBV28 and TRBJ2-1; D is unresolved. Looked up from germline, CDR1 is MDHEN and CDR2 is SYDVKM. V was cut by 5 bases and J by 0 bases, with 11 bases left in between. This CDR3 has 15 amino acids. The DNA for the CDR3 is TGTGCCAGCAGTGACGAGATTTCCTCCTACAATGAGCAGTTCTTC. It codes for CASSDEISSYNEQFF.

The V and J genes are TRBV27 and TRBJ1-1; no clear D gene. Germline V gene sequence: CDR1 MNHEY, CDR2 SMNVEV (reference sequence). This CDR3 has 15 amino acids. Trimming shortened V by 1 base and J by 6 bases, and 15 bases separated the two germline ends. CDR3 DNA: TGTGCCAGCAGTTTATTGGGCCAGGTCGAGGCTGAAGCTTTCTTT. This encodes CASSLLGQVEAEAFF.

The chain recombines TRBV27 with TRBJ2-2; 9 positions agree with TRBD2. V shed 3 bases, J shed 4 bases, and the junction held 6 bases outside the gene matches. Germline assignment: CDR1 MNHEY and CDR2 SMNVEV (reference sequence). The CDR3 is 16 residues long. The CDR3 here is CASSFGGRAGTGELFF. The CDR3 DNA reads TGTGCCAGCAGTTTCGGCGGGAGGGCCGGCACCGGGGAGCTGTTTTTT.

CDR3 amino acids: CASSNKVAGELFF. CDR3 nucleotide sequence: TGTGCCAGCAGCAACAAGGTGGCCGGGGAGCTGTTTTTT. The chain links TRBV7-6 to TRBJ2-2; no definite D call. The CDR3 runs to 13 residues. The germline V gene encodes CDR1 SGHVS and CDR2 FNYEAQ. Deletions cut 5 bases from V and 6 bases from J, with 10 bases between.

The chain is built from TRBV7-9 and TRBJ1-4, with TRBD1 as a possible D gene (5 bases). Trimming removed 5 bases at V and 3 bases at J, with 13 bases between. The CDR3 has 15 amino acids. Germline values: CDR1 SEHNR, CDR2 FQNEAQ (reference sequence). The CDR3: CASSPRGSANEKLFF. The CDR3 nucleotides read TGTGCCAGCAGCCCTAGGGGCAGCGCTAATGAAAAACTGTTTTTT.

The chain recombines TRBV5-1 with TRBJ2-1, with D perhaps matching TRBD2 (6 bases). Germline loops: CDR1 SGHRS, CDR2 YFSETQ. Trimming took 0 bases from V and 7 from J, leaving 20 bases between them. There are 17 residues in the CDR3. The CDR3 loop reads CASSLVVVAGSSNEQFF. The CDR3 bases are TGCGCCAGCAGCTTGGTAGTTGTCGCGGGATCATCGAATGAGCAGTTCTTC.

Regarding this clone: An end of the junction differs from the germline gene, which may be a read error. Other DNA sequences of this sample code for an identical CDR3. The V call is TRBV2, the J call TRBJ1-1; 8 bases are a match to TRBD1. The germline gives CDR1 SNHLY, CDR2 FYNNEI. The CDR3 contains 18 residues. CDR3 nucleotides: TGCGCCAGCAGTGAAAGGACAGGGCGCGGTTGGATGAACACTGAAGCTTTCTTT. Amino acids: CASSERTGRGWMNTEAFF.

J is TRBJ2-4 and V is TRBV11-2, with D possibly called TRBD1 or TRBD2 (6 bases each). Germline lookup yields CDR1 SGHAT and CDR2 FQNNGV. Trimming took 9 bases from V and 0 from J, leaving 15 bases between them. The CDR3 runs to 15 residues. The CDR3 DNA sequence: TGTGCCAGTAGGGATAGGGGGGAAGCCAAAAACATTCAGTACTTC. It encodes CASRDRGEAKNIQYF. The full variable domain, rest sourced from reference TRBV11-2 and TRBJ2-4, is EAGVAQSPRYKIIEKRQSVAFWCNPISGHATLYWYQQILGQGPKLLIQFQNNGVVDDSQLPKDRFSAERLKGVDSTLKIQPAKLEDSAVYLCASRDRGEAKNIQYFGAGTRLSVL.

The V gene is TRBV6-4, the J gene TRBJ2-5, with D possibly matching TRBD1 (6 bases). Germline V gene lookup returns CDR1 MRHNA and CDR2 SNTAGT. V was pared by 3 bases and J by 4 bases, with 18 bases between. The CDR3 sequence is 16 residues long. The CDR3 protein is CASSDEIQGCRETQYF. In DNA, the CDR3 is TGTGCCAGCAGTGATGAGATACAGGGCTGTCGAGAGACCCAGTACTTC.

The genes are TRBV14 and TRBJ2-4; TRBD2 matches at 7 bases. This CDR3 contains 16 residues. Germline-derived CDR1 and CDR2 are SGHDN and FVKESK. V lost 5 bases to trimming and J lost 3 bases; unmatched junction nucleotides: 10. For the CDR3, the DNA is TGTGCCAGCAGCTCGACTCCCGGGGGGAACAAAAACATTCAGTACTTC. Translation: CASSSTPGGNKNIQYF.

The J gene is TRBJ2-2, the V gene TRBV18; TRBD2 is a possible D gene (6 bases). Germline loops: CDR1 KGHSH, CDR2 LQKENI. The length of the CDR3 is 16 residues. V lost 3 bases and J 5 bases, leaving 16 bases between the germline ends. The CDR3 DNA reads TGTGCCAGCTCACCGGACTCGGGAGTTGGGACCGGGGAGCTGTTTTTT. Translated, it gives CASSPDSGVGTGELFF. Supplemented by reference TRBV18 and TRBJ2-2, the full variable domain reads NAGVMQNPRHLVRRRGQEARLRCSPMKGHSHVYWYRQLPEEGLKFMVYLQKENIIDESGMPKERFSAEFPKEGPSILRIQQVVRGDSAAYFCASSPDSGVGTGELFFGEGSRLTVL.

The chain joins TRBV27 to TRBJ1-2; TRBD1 might be the D (6 bases). V lost 10 bases and J 4 bases, leaving 16 bases between the germline ends. Germline V gives CDR1 MNHEY, CDR2 SMNVEV (reference sequence). CDR3 length: 13 residues. The CDR3 DNA sequence: TGTGCCACCTGGGGGCGGAATGGCTATGGCTACACCTTC. Its protein is CATWGRNGYGYTF.

The chain is built from TRBV7-9 and TRBJ1-3, with D perhaps matching TRBD1 (5 bases). Germline CDR1 and CDR2: SEHNR and FQNEAQ (reference sequence). Trimming removed 2 bases from V and 0 bases from J, with 11 bases in between. The CDR3 has 16 amino acids. The CDR3 DNA reads TGTGCCAGCAGCTTATTTCAGGGACTCTCTGGAAACACCATATATTTT. This translates into CASSLFQGLSGNTIYF.